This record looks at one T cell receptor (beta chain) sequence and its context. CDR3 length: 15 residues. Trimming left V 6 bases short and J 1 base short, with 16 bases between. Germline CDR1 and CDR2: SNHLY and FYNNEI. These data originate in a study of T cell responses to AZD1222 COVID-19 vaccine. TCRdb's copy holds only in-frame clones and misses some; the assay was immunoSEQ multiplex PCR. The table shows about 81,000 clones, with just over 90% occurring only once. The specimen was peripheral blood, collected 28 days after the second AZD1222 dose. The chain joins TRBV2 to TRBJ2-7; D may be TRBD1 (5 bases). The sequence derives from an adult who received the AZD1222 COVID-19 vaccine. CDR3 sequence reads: CASRDQGDPSYEQYF. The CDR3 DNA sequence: TGTGCCAGCAGAGACCAGGGTGATCCTTCCTACGAGCAGTACTTC.